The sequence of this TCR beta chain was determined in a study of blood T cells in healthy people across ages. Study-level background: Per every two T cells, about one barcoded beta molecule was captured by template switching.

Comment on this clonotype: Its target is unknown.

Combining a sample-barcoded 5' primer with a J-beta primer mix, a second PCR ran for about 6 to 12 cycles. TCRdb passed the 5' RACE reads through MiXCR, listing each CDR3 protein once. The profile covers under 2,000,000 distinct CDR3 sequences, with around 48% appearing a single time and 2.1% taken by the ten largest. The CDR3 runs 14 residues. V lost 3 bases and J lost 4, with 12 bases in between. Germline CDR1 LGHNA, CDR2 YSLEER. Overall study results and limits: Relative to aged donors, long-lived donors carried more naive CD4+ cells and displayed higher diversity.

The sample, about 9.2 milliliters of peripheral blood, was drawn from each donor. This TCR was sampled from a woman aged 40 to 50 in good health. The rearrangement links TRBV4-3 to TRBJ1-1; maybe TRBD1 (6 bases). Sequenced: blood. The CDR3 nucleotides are TGCGCCAGCAGCCATCGAACAGGGTCCACTGAAGCTTTCTTT. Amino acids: CASSHRTGSTEAFF.